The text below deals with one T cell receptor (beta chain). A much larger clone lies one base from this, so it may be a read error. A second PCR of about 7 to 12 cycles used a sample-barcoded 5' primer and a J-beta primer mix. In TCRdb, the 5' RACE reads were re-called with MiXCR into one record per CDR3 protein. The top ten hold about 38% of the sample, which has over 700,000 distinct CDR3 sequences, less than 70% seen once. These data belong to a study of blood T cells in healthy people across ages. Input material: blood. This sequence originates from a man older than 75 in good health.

In DNA, the CDR3 is TGTGCCAGCAGTTTCGCGGGACAGGCTGGCGGGGAGCTGTTTTTT. This translates into CASSFAGQAGGELFF. The chain couples TRBV6-6 to TRBJ2-2, with TRBD1 identical over 8 bases. The germline gives CDR1 MNHNY, CDR2 SVGAGI (reference sequence). J lost 7 bases, V lost 4 bases, and 8 bases had no gene match. The CDR3 totals 15 residues.